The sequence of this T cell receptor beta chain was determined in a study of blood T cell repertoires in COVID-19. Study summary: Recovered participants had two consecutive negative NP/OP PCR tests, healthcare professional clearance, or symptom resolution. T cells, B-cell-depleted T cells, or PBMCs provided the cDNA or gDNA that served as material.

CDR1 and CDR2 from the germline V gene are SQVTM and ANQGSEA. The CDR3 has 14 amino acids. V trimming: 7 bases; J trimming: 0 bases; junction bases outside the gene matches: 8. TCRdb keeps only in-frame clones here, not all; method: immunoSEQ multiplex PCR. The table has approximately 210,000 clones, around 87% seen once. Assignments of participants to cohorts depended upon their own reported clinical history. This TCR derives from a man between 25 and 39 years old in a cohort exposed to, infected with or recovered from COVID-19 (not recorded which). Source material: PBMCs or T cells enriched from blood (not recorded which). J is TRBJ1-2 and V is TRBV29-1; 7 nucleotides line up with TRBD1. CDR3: CSGLGTEANYGYTF. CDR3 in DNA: TGCAGCGGCCTCGGGACAGAAGCTAACTATGGCTACACCTTC.